This T cell receptor (beta chain) was captured in a study of spatial heterogeneity in lung cancer. The CDR3 loop spans 14 amino acids. Trimming took 7 bases from V and 6 from J, leaving 18 bases between them. The V gene's germline CDR1 is MRHNA and CDR2 SNTAGT. Each TCR cDNA molecule bore a unique molecular identifier. TCRdb re-analysed the 5' RACE reads in MiXCR, keeping a single row per CDR3 protein. The repertoire holds tens of thousands of distinct CDR3 sequences, with more than 6.5% as singletons. The time point denotes: sample taken at primary tumor resection. In each case, whole RNA from tumor, nontumor lung or frozen PBMC was sequenced unsorted. Donation came from some 73 patients with untreated early-stage non-small cell lung cancer. By frequency in the sample, this clonotype is medium-sized (0.01 to 0.1%). The antigen is undetermined. General observations from the study: The appearance of ubiquitous expanded tumor TCRs in blood was greater at resection than follow-up.

J is TRBJ1-1 and V is TRBV6-4, with D perhaps TRBD1 (5 bases). The receptor was derived from a male donor with early-stage non-small cell lung cancer. The sample was PBMCs, taken at surgery. The chain's CDR3 is CASTSGQINAEAFF. CDR3 sequence (DNA): TGTGCCAGCACCTCGGGGCAAATCAATGCTGAAGCTTTCTTT.